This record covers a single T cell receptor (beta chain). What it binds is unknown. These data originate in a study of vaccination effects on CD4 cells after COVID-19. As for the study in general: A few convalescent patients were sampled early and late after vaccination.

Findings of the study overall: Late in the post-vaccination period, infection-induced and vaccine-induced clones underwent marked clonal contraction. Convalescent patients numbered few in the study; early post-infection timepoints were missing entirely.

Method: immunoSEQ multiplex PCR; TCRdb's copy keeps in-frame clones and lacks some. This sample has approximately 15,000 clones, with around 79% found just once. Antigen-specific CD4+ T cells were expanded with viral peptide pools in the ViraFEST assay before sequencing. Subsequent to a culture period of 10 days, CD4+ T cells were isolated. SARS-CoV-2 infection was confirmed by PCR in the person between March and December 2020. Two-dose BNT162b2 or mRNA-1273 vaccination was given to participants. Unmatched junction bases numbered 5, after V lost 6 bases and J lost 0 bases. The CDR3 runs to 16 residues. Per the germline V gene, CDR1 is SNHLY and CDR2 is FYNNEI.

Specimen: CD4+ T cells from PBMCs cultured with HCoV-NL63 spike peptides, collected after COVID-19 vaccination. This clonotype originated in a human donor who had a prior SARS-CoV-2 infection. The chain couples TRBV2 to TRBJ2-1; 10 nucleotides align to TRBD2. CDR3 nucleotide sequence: TGTGCCAGCAGGGTAGGGACTAGCGTCTCCTACAATGAGCAGTTCTTC. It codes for CASRVGTSVSYNEQFF.